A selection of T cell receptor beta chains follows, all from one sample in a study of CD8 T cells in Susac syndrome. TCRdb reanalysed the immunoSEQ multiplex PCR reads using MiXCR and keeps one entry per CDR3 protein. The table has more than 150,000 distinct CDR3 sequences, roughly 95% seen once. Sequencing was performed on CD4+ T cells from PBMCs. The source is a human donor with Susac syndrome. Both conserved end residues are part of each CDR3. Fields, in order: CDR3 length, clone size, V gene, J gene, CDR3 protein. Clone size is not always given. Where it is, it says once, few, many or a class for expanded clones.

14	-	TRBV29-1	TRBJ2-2	CSVTMAGGPGELFF
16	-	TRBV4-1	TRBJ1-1	CASSQGRDGVNTEAFF
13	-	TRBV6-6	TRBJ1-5	CASCWGANQPQHF
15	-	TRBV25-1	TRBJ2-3	CASSDWDRWGGTQYF
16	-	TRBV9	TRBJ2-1	CATMQVRTSHTNEQFF
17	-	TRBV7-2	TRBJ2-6	CASSVSGGASGANVLTF
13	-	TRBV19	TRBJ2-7	CASNTRTGSEQYF
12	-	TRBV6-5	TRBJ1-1	CASKQGGTEAFF
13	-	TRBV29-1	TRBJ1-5	CSVVQGIGQPQHF
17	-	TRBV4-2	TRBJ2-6	CASSHNPGATGANVLTF
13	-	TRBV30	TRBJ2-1	CAWMGGPYNEQFF
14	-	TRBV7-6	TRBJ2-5	CASSSWTSGETQYF
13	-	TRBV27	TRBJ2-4	CASSGRVKNIQYF
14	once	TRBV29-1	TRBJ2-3	CSVLQAGGSDTQYF
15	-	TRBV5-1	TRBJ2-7	CASSAGTSGAYEQYF
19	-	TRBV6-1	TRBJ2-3	CASGSLRQASVSSTDTQYF
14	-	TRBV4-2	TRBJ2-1	CASSQEGLVNEQFF
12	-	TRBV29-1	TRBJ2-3	CTGAPSTDTQYF
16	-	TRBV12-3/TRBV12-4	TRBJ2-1	CASSFLAGLSYNEQFF
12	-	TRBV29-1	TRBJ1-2	CSVEDQGDGYTF
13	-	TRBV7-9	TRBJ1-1	CASSLGEITEAFF
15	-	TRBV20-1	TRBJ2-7	CSARDLGRGDDEQYF
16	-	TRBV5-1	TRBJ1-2	CASSWGQGAVVYGYTF
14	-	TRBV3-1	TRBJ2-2	CASSPARGPGELFF
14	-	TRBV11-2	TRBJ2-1	CASSFQRVGNEQFF
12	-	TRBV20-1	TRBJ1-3	CSARQVGNTIYF
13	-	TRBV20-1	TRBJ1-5	CSALDRGNQPQHF
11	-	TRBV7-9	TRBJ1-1	CASSLGQQAFF
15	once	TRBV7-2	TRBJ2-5	CASSLARERRETQYF
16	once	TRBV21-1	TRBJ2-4	CASSKEDRKAKNIQYF
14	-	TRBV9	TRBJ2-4	CASKDIILVDIQYF
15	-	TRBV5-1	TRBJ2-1	CASSLVVTPYNEQFF
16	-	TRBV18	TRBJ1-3	CASSPPRQISGNTIYF
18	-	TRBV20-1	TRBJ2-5	CSAYYGQGLREHQETQYF
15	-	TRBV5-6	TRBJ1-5	CASTLGPAINQPQHF
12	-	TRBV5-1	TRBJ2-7	CASSSTLDEQYF
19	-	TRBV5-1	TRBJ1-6	CASSPFGEGRLTDNSPLHF